What follows is one TCR beta chain and its context. This sample stems from a study of blood T cell repertoires in COVID-19. Original processing methods: Reference gene primer amplification gave nucleated cell count estimates. TCRdb's copy holds only in-frame clones and misses some; the assay was immunoSEQ multiplex PCR. The V and J calls and clone size come from that table; D and trimming were worked out from the DNA. The sample has 20,000 to 25,000 clones, 84% seen once. Sequencing input: peripheral blood. The receptor's source is a middle-aged man with acute or convalescent COVID-19.

CDR3 DNA sequence: TGTGCCAGTAGAGGAGGCAGGACAGGGGTGAGAGATACGCAGTATTTT. Its protein product is CASRGGRTGVRDTQYF. This sequence joins TRBV19 and TRBJ2-3; 9 nucleotides match TRBD1. Germline V gene lookup returns CDR1 LNHDA and CDR2 SQIVND (reference sequence). The CDR3 extends over 16 amino acids. Trimming at V came to 6 bases and at J to 5 bases, leaving 12 bases not matched to a gene.